What follows are 4 T cell receptor beta chains derived from one specimen sequenced in a study of blood T cell repertoires in COVID-19. Libraries were prepared by immunoSEQ multiplex PCR; TCRdb keeps only in-frame clonotypes and omits some of them. This table has under 200,000 clones, around 85% appearing once. The material sequenced was peripheral blood. All receptors derive from a woman of 80 years or more with COVID-19, enrolled during active disease.

V gene TRBV11-2 combines with J gene TRBJ2-7; 10 bases are a match to TRBD1. Germline assignment: CDR1 SGHAT and CDR2 FQNNGV. V trimming: 5 bases; J trimming: 6 bases; junction bases outside the gene matches: 7. The CDR3 runs to 14 residues. CDR3 protein: CASSTRDRGSEQYF. CDR3 bases: TGTGCCAGCAGCACACGGGACAGGGGATCCGAGCAGTACTTC. Full variable domain (rest looked up from reference TRBV11-2 and TRBJ2-7): EAGVAQSPRYKIIEKRQSVAFWCNPISGHATLYWYQQILGQGPKLLIQFQNNGVVDDSQLPKDRFSAERLKGVDSTLKIQPAKLEDSAVYLCASSTRDRGSEQYFGPGTRLTVT.

This clone was seen just once. The rearrangement uses TRBV2 and TRBJ1-2; TRBD1 aligns across 8 bases. The V and J ends lost 4 bases and 8 bases, in that order; junction bases with no gene match: 6. Germline assignment: CDR1 SNHLY and CDR2 FYNNEI. The CDR3 contains 13 residues. Here the CDR3 reads CASSGTGKSGYTF. The CDR3 DNA reads TGTGCCAGCAGTGGGACAGGGAAGTCCGGCTACACCTTC. Full variable domain (rest looked up from reference TRBV2 and TRBJ1-2): EPEVTQTPSHQVTQMGQEVILRCVPISNHLYFYWYRQILGQKVEFLVSFYNNEISEKSEIFDDQFSVERPDGSNFTLKIRSTKLEDSAMYFCASSGTGKSGYTFGSGTRLTVV.

The genes are TRBV6-5 and TRBJ2-7; TRBD1 matches 7 bases. Trimming cost V 7 bases and J 0 bases; bases outside gene matches: 6. The CDR3 spans 14 residues. CDR1 is MNHEY and CDR2 is SVGAGI in the germline V gene. For the CDR3, the DNA is TGTGCCAGCAAACCTAGGGGGCTCTCCTACGAGCAGTACTTC. This gives the protein CASKPRGLSYEQYF.

In this sample, this clone turned up a few times. This sequence joins TRBV6-5 and TRBJ2-1, with D perhaps matching TRBD1 (6 bases). This CDR3 is built from 14 residues. Trimming cost V 5 bases and J 4 bases, with 12 bases left between them. From germline, CDR1 is MNHEY and CDR2 SVGAGI. The CDR3 coding sequence is TGTGCCAGCAGTATTCAGGGGAATTACAATGAGCAGTTCTTC. The encoded protein is CASSIQGNYNEQFF.